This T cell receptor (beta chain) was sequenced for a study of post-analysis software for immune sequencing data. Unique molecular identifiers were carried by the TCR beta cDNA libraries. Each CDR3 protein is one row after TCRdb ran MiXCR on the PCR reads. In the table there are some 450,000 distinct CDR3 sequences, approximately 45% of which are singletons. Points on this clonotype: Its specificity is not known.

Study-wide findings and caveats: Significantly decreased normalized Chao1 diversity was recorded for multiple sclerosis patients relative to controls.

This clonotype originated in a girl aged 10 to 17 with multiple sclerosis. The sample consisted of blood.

Written as DNA, the CDR3 is TGCAGTGCTAGAGTACCGGGACTAGCGGGGGAGCAGTACTTC. Translating it yields CSARVPGLAGEQYF. J is TRBJ2-5 and V is TRBV20-1; 14 bases align to TRBD2. Germline lookup yields CDR1 DFQATT and CDR2 SNEGSKA (reference sequence). V lost 1 base to trimming and J lost 11 bases; unmatched junction nucleotides: 6. The CDR3 length is 14 residues.